A single sample gave rise to the 16 T cell receptor beta chains below, sequenced in a study of Ad26.COV2.S vaccination and SARS-CoV-2 variants. Indicated treatment: about 20 received Ad26.COV2.S at low or high dose, single or two shots; 5 received placebo; per-sample allocation not given. Material that was analyzed had been drawn on day 63 after the first vaccine or placebo injection. Sequencing used immunoSEQ multiplex PCR; TCRdb keeps in-frame clones, though not all of them. The table has about 410,000 clones, over 75% seen once; the top ten hold under 2%. Sequences were derived from peripheral blood, sampled in a trial of Ad26.COV2.S vaccine versus placebo. These receptor sequences come from a person between 18 and 65 years old who received the Ad26.COV2.S COVID-19 vaccine or a placebo.

The chain has TRBV7-8 and TRBJ2-3; maybe TRBD1 (6 bases). Germline-derived CDR1 and CDR2 are SGHVS and FQNEAQ. This CDR3 spans 13 amino acids. The V gene lost 4 bases and the J gene lost 9 bases, with 14 bases spanning the gap. The DNA of the CDR3 is TGTGCCAGCAGCTCCACACAACAGGGCACGCAGTATTTT. Protein product: CASSSTQQGTQYF.

Written as DNA, the CDR3 is TGTGCCAGCAGTACCCAGAATTCACCCCTCCACTTT. Its protein product is CASSTQNSPLHF. The chain uses TRBV12-3 or TRBV12-4 and TRBJ1-6, with D uncertain. This CDR3 comprises 12 residues. The ends were cut back, 5 bases at V and 7 bases at J, with 6 bases in the middle.

The chain has TRBV28 and TRBJ1-1; D is perhaps TRBD1 (5 bases). The CDR3 is 14 amino acids. V lost 5 bases and J 1 base, leaving 11 bases between the germline ends. The germline V gene encodes CDR1 MDHEN and CDR2 SYDVKM. In nucleotides, the CDR3 is TGTGCCAGCAGTGAGGGGCTCCGGAACACTGAAGCTTTCTTT. Translating gives CASSEGLRNTEAFF.

About this clone itself: This may be a read error, as it is one base from a much larger clone. The chain carries TRBV7-2 and TRBJ2-3; 7 nucleotides align to TRBD2. V trimming: 1 base; J trimming: 0 bases; junction bases outside the gene matches: 4. Germline CDR1 reads SGHTA; CDR2 reads FQGNSA. The CDR3 sequence is 16 residues long. Written as DNA, the CDR3 is TGTGCCAGCAGCTTAGTGGCGGGAGCTAGCACAGATACGCAGTATTTT. Translated: CASSLVAGASTDTQYF.

This clone appeared a single time. J is TRBJ2-5 and V is TRBV28, with D hard to call. The CDR3 spans 13 residues. V shed 6 bases and J shed 9 bases, with 17 bases lying between them. CDR1 and CDR2 (germline): MDHEN, SYDVKM. The CDR3 reads CASRDGRTGAQYF. The CDR3 DNA follows: TGTGCCAGCAGAGACGGACGAACTGGGGCCCAGTACTTC.

This clone has only a few counts. The chain links TRBV6-2 or TRBV6-3 to TRBJ1-6; 7 positions agree with TRBD1. CDR3 size: 14 residues. Unmatched junction bases numbered 7, after V lost 5 bases and J lost 9 bases. Germline values: CDR1 MNHEY, CDR2 SVGEGT. The CDR3 reads CASSRDRESSPLHF. The CDR3 DNA is TGTGCCAGCAGTCGCGACAGGGAGTCTTCACCCCTCCACTTT.

This rearrangement joins TRBV7-6 to TRBJ1-5; D uncertain. The germline gives CDR1 SGHVS, CDR2 FNYEAQ. The CDR3 length is 15 residues. Trimming left V 1 base short and J 0 bases short, with 7 bases between. CDR3 protein: CASSLEPYSNQPQHF. DNA for the CDR3: TGTGCCAGCAGCTTAGAACCGTATAGCAATCAGCCCCAGCATTTT.

The chain uses TRBV11-1 and TRBJ2-3; maybe TRBD1 (6 bases). The CDR3 contains 16 residues. Germline loops: CDR1 SGHAT, CDR2 FQDESV (reference sequence). The ends were cut back, 5 bases at V and 2 bases at J, with 17 bases in the middle. The CDR3, as DNA: TGTGCCAGCAGCCCGGACAGAGACCCTTTCACAGATACGCAGTATTTT. Translated: CASSPDRDPFTDTQYF.

The V call is TRBV24-1, the J call TRBJ2-3; 9 nucleotides align to TRBD2. V lost 4 bases, J lost 3 bases, and 10 bases stayed unmatched. Germline lookup yields CDR1 KGHDR and CDR2 SFDVKD. The CDR3 has 17 residues. CDR3 region: CATSDPGVAGVTDTQYF. CDR3 in DNA: TGTGCCACCAGTGACCCAGGGGTAGCGGGAGTTACAGATACGCAGTATTTT.

This chain joins TRBV18 and TRBJ1-1; D is ambiguous. V was pared by 0 bases and J by 2 bases, with 10 bases between. There are 15 residues in the CDR3. Germline CDR1 is KGHSH and CDR2 is LQKENI. The CDR3 loop is CASSPPRAGNTEAFF. CDR3 bases: TGTGCCAGCTCACCACCGCGGGCAGGTAACACTGAAGCTTTCTTT.

The gene calls are TRBV28 and TRBJ2-1; tentatively, D is TRBD1 (8 bases). Trimming stripped 3 bases from V and 10 bases from J, with 34 bases between. CDR3 size: 20 residues. The germline CDR1 and CDR2 sequences are MDHEN and SYDVKM. CDR3 in DNA: TGTGCCAGCAGTTTTAGGGACAGGCTTGGTGGGACTAAGGTGACTTTGGAGCAGTTCTTC. This sequence encodes CASSFRDRLGGTKVTLEQFF.

The table lists this clone with a count of one. This chain joins TRBV5-1 and TRBJ2-5; the D is unclear. The CDR3 contains 12 residues. Germline values: CDR1 SGHRS, CDR2 YFSETQ. V was clipped by 0 bases and J by 5 bases, with 5 bases between them. This CDR3 is CASSLETETQYF. DNA for the CDR3: TGCGCCAGCAGCTTGGAAACGGAGACCCAGTACTTC.

The chain couples TRBV9 to TRBJ1-4; tentative D call: TRBD1 (6 bases). V lost 3 bases and J 8 bases, leaving 17 bases between the germline ends. Germline values: CDR1 SGDLS, CDR2 YYNGEE. The CDR3 sequence is 15 residues long. The chain's CDR3 is CASSAVQGTGEKLFF. The CDR3 DNA sequence: TGTGCCAGCAGCGCCGTACAGGGCACGGGGGAAAAACTGTTTTTT.

The rearrangement links TRBV10-1 to TRBJ2-2; 7 bases align to TRBD2. Germline CDR1 reads WNHNN; CDR2 reads SYGVQD (reference sequence). This CDR3 has 14 amino acids. Here the CDR3 reads CGISGTINTGELFF. The DNA for the CDR3 is TGCGGAATATCCGGGACTATCAACACCGGGGAGCTGTTTTTT.

The chain employs TRBV28 and TRBJ1-1; 8 bases match TRBD1. The V gene end was trimmed by 6 bases and the J gene end by 1 base; junction bases not matched to a gene: 7. This CDR3 comprises 15 residues. Germline CDR1 reads MDHEN; CDR2 reads SYDVKM. The CDR3 here is CASSLRQGRNTEAFF. As DNA, the CDR3 is TGTGCCAGCAGCCTTAGACAGGGGCGGAACACTGAAGCTTTCTTT.

V is TRBV28 and J is TRBJ1-5; 8 nucleotides match TRBD1. Unmatched junction bases numbered 9, after V lost 6 bases and J lost 8 bases. The CDR3 totals 14 residues. Germline values: CDR1 MDHEN, CDR2 SYDVKM. The CDR3 sequence: CASRAGQGVKPQHF. CDR3 in DNA: TGTGCCAGCAGGGCCGGACAGGGCGTGAAGCCCCAGCATTTT.